The 13 T cell receptor beta chains given below trace back to one sample, sequenced in a study of blood T cell repertoires in COVID-19 (dated by TCRdb to 2019 to 2021). Libraries came from the immunoSEQ multiplex PCR assay. The clones in this table, taken by TCRdb from immuneACCESS, are in-frame only. Not every clone is retained; where verified, under half of the shortfall comes from an unresolved V gene, and the cause of the rest is unknown. A total of roughly 140,000 clones appear in this sample, just under 80% of them only once. The ten largest clones capture 1.5% to 2.5% of the sample. Sequencing was carried out using peripheral blood. The origin of the receptors is a woman in her sixties with acute or convalescent COVID-19.

The chain has TRBV28 and TRBJ1-3, with 9 bases identical to TRBD1. Per germline, CDR1 MDHEN and CDR2 SYDVKM. This CDR3 has 16 amino acids. The trim removed 8 bases at V and 0 bases at J, leaving 8 bases unmatched. CDR3 sequence (DNA): TGTGCCAGCGGACAGGGGACACTCCGCTCTGGAAACACCATATATTTT. Translating it yields CASGQGTLRSGNTIYF.

This clone was picked up one time. The rearrangement uses TRBV30 and TRBJ1-4; 7 positions match TRBD1. This CDR3 has 13 amino acids. Germline values: CDR1 GTSNPN, CDR2 SVGIG (reference sequence). The V gene end was trimmed by 4 bases and the J gene end by 4 bases; junction bases not matched to a gene: 3. This chain's CDR3 is CAWTGQSNEKLFF. CDR3 bases: TGTGCCTGGACGGGACAGAGTAATGAAAAACTGTTTTTT.

The rearrangement uses TRBV5-1 and TRBJ2-3; 7 bases are a match to TRBD1. Germline CDR1 and CDR2: SGHRS and YFSETQ. There are 17 residues in the CDR3. The J segment lost 5 bases and the V segment lost 4 bases, leaving 16 bases of the junction unmatched. The CDR3, as DNA: TGCGCCAGCAGCATAAGACAGGGAATAGCCACCAAAGATACGCAGTATTTT. Translation gives CASSIRQGIATKDTQYF.

The chain carries TRBV3-1 (or the pseudogene TRBV3-2) and TRBJ2-7, with 11 nucleotides matching TRBD2. This CDR3 region has 16 residues. J was trimmed by 4 bases and V by 3 bases; bases with no gene match: 8. CDR1 is LGHDT, CDR2 YNNKEL, per germline (reference sequence). The CDR3 DNA reads as TGTGCCAGCAGCCAGTTTAGCGGGAGGGCCGGTTACGAGCAGTACTTC. Protein sequence: CASSQFSGRAGYEQYF.

This chain links TRBV19 with TRBJ1-5, with D possibly matching TRBD1 (5 bases). The CDR3 loop spans 15 amino acids. The V end lost 2 bases, the J end lost 3 bases, and 11 bases lay between the germline ends. Germline lookup yields CDR1 LNHDA and CDR2 SQIVND (reference sequence). CDR3 amino acids: CASSISWGHNQPQHF. CDR3 in DNA: TGTGCCAGTAGTATAAGTTGGGGCCACAATCAGCCCCAGCATTTT.

The chain combines TRBV3-1 (or the pseudogene TRBV3-2) with TRBJ2-7; 9 bases align to TRBD1. The CDR3 is 16 residues long. Germline-derived CDR1 and CDR2 are LGHDT and YNNKEL (reference sequence). Trimming cost V 4 bases and J 5 bases; bases outside gene matches: 12. The CDR3 DNA is TGTGCCAGCAGCCCAACCCGGACAGGGGTAGGAGACGAGCAGTACTTC. This codes for CASSPTRTGVGDEQYF.

The chain combines TRBV5-6 with TRBJ2-7; 14 bases agree with TRBD2. The CDR3 has 16 residues. Trimming removed 4 bases from V and 3 bases from J; junction bases left unmatched: 6. CDR1 is SGHDT and CDR2 is YYEEEE in the germline V gene. The CDR3: CASSAGTSGRHYEQYF. The CDR3 DNA follows: TGTGCCAGCAGCGCCGGGACTAGCGGGAGACACTACGAGCAGTACTTC.

The rearrangement links TRBV4-2 to TRBJ2-2; maybe TRBD2 (5 bases). V lost 1 base to trimming and J lost 4 bases, with 10 bases between them. Germline CDR1 is LGHNA and CDR2 is YNFKEQ. The CDR3 runs 15 residues. CDR3 nucleotides: TGTGCCAGCAGCCAAGCCAGCGGCCTCACCGGGGAGCTGTTTTTT. It yields the protein CASSQASGLTGELFF.

The chain uses TRBV27 and TRBJ1-3; TRBD1 is a possible D gene (5 bases). This CDR3 region has 15 residues. Trimming removed 2 bases from V and 0 bases from J, with 8 bases in between. Per germline, CDR1 MNHEY and CDR2 SMNVEV (reference sequence). The DNA of the CDR3 is TGTGCCAGCAGTTTAGGGGGGAGCTCTGGAAACACCATATATTTT. Translated, it gives CASSLGGSSGNTIYF.

V gene TRBV5-1 combines with J gene TRBJ2-1; the match to TRBD2 covers 8 bases. The J segment lost 2 bases and the V segment lost 4 bases, leaving 11 bases of the junction unmatched. The CDR3 has 17 amino acids. Germline V gene sequence: CDR1 SGHRS, CDR2 YFSETQ. CDR3 bases: TGCGCCAGCAGCCAGAGGCCCAGCGGGAGAACCTACAATGAGCAGTTCTTC. Translated, it gives CASSQRPSGRTYNEQFF.

The rearrangement uses TRBV10-3 and TRBJ1-1; 9 positions match TRBD1. The CDR3 totals 15 residues. The germline V gene has CDR1 ENHRY and CDR2 SYGVKD. With 6 bases clipped from V and 0 bases from J, the junction kept 5 bases outside the gene matches. CDR3 in amino acids: CAIRGGTGLNTEAFF. CDR3 sequence (DNA): TGTGCCATCAGGGGGGGGACAGGGCTGAACACTGAAGCTTTCTTT.

The V and J genes are TRBV27 and TRBJ2-2; D unclear. Trimming took off 6 bases at V and 5 bases at J, with 7 bases between the two ends. The CDR3 runs to 12 residues. The germline CDR1 and CDR2 sequences are MNHEY and SMNVEV (reference sequence). The CDR3 DNA reads TGTGCCAGCAGCCCCTCGACCGGGGAGCTGTTTTTT. This encodes CASSPSTGELFF.

This chain uses TRBV28 with TRBJ2-3; D perhaps matches TRBD2 (7 bases). V lost 4 bases, J lost 5 bases, and 28 bases lay in between. This CDR3 contains 19 residues. From germline, CDR1 is MDHEN and CDR2 SYDVKM. Written as DNA, the CDR3 is TGTGCCAGCAGTTCGACTGCCCCCACCAACAGGGAGGGTAGAGATACGCAGTATTTT. Translated, it gives CASSSTAPTNREGRDTQYF.